These T cell receptor beta chains were read from a single sample in a study of Ad26.COV2.S vaccination and SARS-CoV-2 variants. The method was immunoSEQ multiplex PCR; TCRdb's version includes in-frame clones alone and lacks a portion of them. Of over 130,000 clones listed, 75% to 90% are singletons. Specimen: peripheral blood, collected after recovery from COVID-19. These receptors were taken from a human donor who had recovered from COVID-19. CDR3s include the opening cysteine and the closing phenylalanine or tryptophan. The order of the fields is D gene, J gene, V gene, CDR3 length, clone size, CDR3 DNA, CDR3 protein. A D gene is named only where the DNA matches it firmly. Only part of the rows carry a size: once, few, many, or a class if the clone is expanded.

TRBD2 TRBJ2-7 TRBV18 18 . TGTGCCAGCTCACCTTCTGGGACTAGCGGGGGGGGAACCTACGAGCAGTACTTC CASSPSGTSGGGTYEQYF
. TRBJ1-6 TRBV5-6 14 . TGTGCCAGCAGCTTGGGCCCTGGGACGGGTCCCCTCCACTTT CASSLGPGTGPLHF
. TRBJ1-2 TRBV6-5 13 once TGTGCCAGCAGCGCCGGGACCACGGAGGGCTACACCTTC CASSAGTTEGYTF
. TRBJ1-6 TRBV2 12 . TGTGCCAGCGGGGCAGGGAGTTCACCCCTCCACTTT CASGAGSSPLHF
TRBD2 TRBJ2-3 TRBV5-6 18 . TGTGCCAGCAGCAAAGTCCGAGGACTAGCGGGGGCCTCGGATACGCAGTATTTT CASSKVRGLAGASDTQYF
. TRBJ1-6 TRBV30 16 . TGTGCCTCCCGCCTCAGGGGAAGGGATGTCGGGACACCCCTCCACTTT CASRLRGRDVGTPLHF
. TRBJ1-4 TRBV12-3/TRBV12-4 12 once TGTGCCAGCAGTTTTAACAATGAAAAACTGTTTTTT CASSFNNEKLFF
. TRBJ1-4 TRBV6-5 13 . TGTGCCAGCAGTTACTCGGACTACGAAAAACTGTTTTTT CASSYSDYEKLFF
. TRBJ2-2 TRBV6-2/TRBV6-3 13 . TGTGCCAGCAGTTACGGGGGCACCGGGGAGCTGTTTTTT CASSYGGTGELFF
TRBD1 TRBJ2-3 TRBV24-1 14 . TGTGCCACCAGTGAAAGGGGGCCTACAGATACGCAGTATTTT CATSERGPTDTQYF
. TRBJ2-6 TRBV28 15 . TGTGCCAGCAGTTTACGGGGCTCTGGGGCCAACGTCCTGACTTTC CASSLRGSGANVLTF
. TRBJ1-5 TRBV12-3/TRBV12-4 12 . TGTGCCAGCAGTTTACGTTACCAGCCCCAGCATTTT CASSLRYQPQHF
TRBD1 TRBJ1-4 TRBV28 15 . TGTGCCAGCAGTTTTGGGACAGTCCCCAATGAAAAACTGTTTTTT CASSFGTVPNEKLFF
. TRBJ2-5 TRBV7-2 15 once TGTGCCAGCAGCCCCTATGGTGTCTCGAGCGGAACCCAGTACTTC CASSPYGVSSGTQYF
. TRBJ1-1 TRBV7-2 14 . TGTGCCAGCAGCTTAGGAGGAGTTAGTCCTGAAGCTTTCTTT CASSLGGVSPEAFF
. TRBJ2-1 TRBV7-9 16 . TGTGCCAGCAGCATGGTGCTACAGGTCGGGGACAATGAGCAGTTCTTC CASSMVLQVGDNEQFF